Here is one TCR beta chain with its context. These data originate in a study of blood T cell repertoires in COVID-19. Study at large: Material from acute and convalescent COVID-19 was sourced from the United States, Italy and Spain.

The CDR3 extends over 17 amino acids. Germline V CDR1 and CDR2: MDHEN, SYDVKM. The germline V and J ends were trimmed by 6 bases and 0 bases, with 18 bases remaining between them. In the authors' workflow: Quantification of nucleated cells was approximated via reference gene primer amplification. Using immunoSEQ multiplex PCR, the repertoire was profiled, and TCRdb retains in-frame clones only, with some absent. From that table come the V and J calls and clone size; the DNA was used to work out D and trimming. The table shows more than 95,000 clones, with 75% to 90% occurring only once. The TCR originated in a woman aged 80 or over with COVID-19, enrolled during active disease. The V call is TRBV28, the J call TRBJ1-5, with D unresolved. Specimen: peripheral blood. CDR3 DNA sequence: TGTGCCAGCAGCGCGTCGAGCCGTATTCGTAGCAATCAGCCCCAGCATTTT. Residues: CASSASSRIRSNQPQHF. Full variable domain (missing parts from reference TRBV28 and TRBJ1-5): DVKVTQSSRYLVKRTGEKVFLECVQDMDHENMFWYRQDPGLGLRLIYFSYDVKMKEKGDIPEGYSVSREKKERFSLILESASTNQTSMYLCASSASSRIRSNQPQHFGDGTRLSIL.